This record concerns one T cell receptor beta chain sequence. Germline V lookup: CDR1 SGHVS, CDR2 FNYEAQ. V shed 2 bases, J shed 5 bases, and the junction held 16 bases outside the gene matches. CDR3 length: 18 amino acids. TCRdb's table, derived via immunoSEQ multiplex PCR, lists solely in-frame clones and lacks some. This table holds under 300,000 clones, about nine tenths found once. This sample is part of a study of blood T cell repertoires in COVID-19. Looking at the study overall: From T cells, B-cell-depleted T cells, or PBMCs came the material, which was cDNA or gDNA.

This receptor was obtained from a man in his thirties or forties with COVID-19, enrolled during active disease. Sequenced: peripheral blood. V is TRBV7-6 and J is TRBJ2-3; TRBD2 agrees at 7 bases. For the CDR3, the DNA is TGTGCCAGCAGCTTACTTGTGAGGTCGTCGGGGGGTAAAGATACGCAGTATTTT. Translating gives CASSLLVRSSGGKDTQYF.